The subject of this entry is one TCR beta chain. The antigen is not known. PCR employed 60 Vbeta and 13 Jbeta primers. Method: immunoSEQ multiplex PCR; TCRdb's copy keeps in-frame clones and lacks some. This sample has 50,000 to 60,000 clones, with roughly 74% found just once. This cohort consisted of healthy bone marrow donors. This CDR3 is built from 14 residues. Germline CDR1 reads SGDLS; CDR2 reads YYNGEE. V was cut by 3 bases and J by 0 bases, with 9 bases left in between. This entry comes from a study of cytomegalovirus exposure and HLA in healthy donors. Across the study: The study placed about 86% of its roughly 400 genotyped donors in the Caucasian-associated ancestry cluster. Study findings and constraints: Previously analyzed data showed that most TCR beta V segments were productive at a frequency of about 87% or about 30%.

The sequenced sample was PBMCs. This chain uses TRBV9 with TRBJ1-1; weak D call: TRBD1 (5 bases). The source is a female donor in good health and CMV-seronegative. The CDR3 nucleotides read TGTGCCAGCAGCGCAACACAGGTGAACACTGAAGCTTTCTTT. Translating it yields CASSATQVNTEAFF.